This TCR beta chain was captured in a study of blood T cell repertoires in COVID-19. J lost 7 bases, V lost 1 base, and 7 bases had no gene match. There are 15 residues in the CDR3. Germline assignment: CDR1 SGHTA and CDR2 FQGNSA. Sequencing was performed with immunoSEQ multiplex PCR; in TCRdb, only in-frame clones are kept and a portion is missing. This table holds about 140,000 clones, roughly nine tenths found once. Sequenced input: peripheral blood. The gene calls are TRBV7-2 and TRBJ2-7; the match to TRBD2 covers 10 bases. The source is a woman aged 55-69 years with active COVID-19. The CDR3 DNA follows: TGTGCCAGCAGCTTAGACCCTAGCGGGAGTCGGGAGCAGTACTTC. Translating gives CASSLDPSGSREQYF.